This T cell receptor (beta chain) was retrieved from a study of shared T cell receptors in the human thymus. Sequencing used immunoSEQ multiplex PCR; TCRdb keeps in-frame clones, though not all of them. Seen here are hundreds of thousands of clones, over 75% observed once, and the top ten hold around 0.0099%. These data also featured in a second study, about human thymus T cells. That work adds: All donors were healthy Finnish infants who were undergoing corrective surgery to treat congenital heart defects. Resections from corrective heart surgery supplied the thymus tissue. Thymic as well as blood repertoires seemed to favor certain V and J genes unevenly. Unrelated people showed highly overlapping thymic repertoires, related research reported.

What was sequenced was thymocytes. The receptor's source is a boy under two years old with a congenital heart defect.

CDR3 amino acids: CASSPTDSYYGYTF. CDR3 nucleotides: TGTGCCAGCAGCCCTACCGACAGCTACTATGGCTACACCTTC. This sequence joins TRBV28 and TRBJ1-2, with D tentatively TRBD1 (5 bases). This CDR3 spans 14 amino acids. Deletions cut 6 bases from V and 3 bases from J, with 14 bases between. Germline lookup yields CDR1 MDHEN and CDR2 SYDVKM.